These T cell receptor beta chains were read from a single sample in a study of blood T cell repertoires in COVID-19. This table comes from immunoSEQ multiplex PCR, and its TCRdb copy is limited to in-frame clones, with some not included. The data contain about 350,000 clones, about 88% of them singletons. Sequencing was performed on PBMCs or T cells enriched from blood (not recorded which). These receptors originate from a woman in her thirties who had recovered from COVID-19. Both conserved end residues are part of each CDR3. A D gene is named only where the DNA matches it firmly.

d_call j_call v_call cdr3_nt cdr3_aa
. TRBJ2-1 TRBV19 TGTGCCAGTAGTCTTAGCGCGAGCTCCTACAATGAGCAGTTCTTC CASSLSASSYNEQFF
TRBD1 TRBJ2-1 TRBV9 TGTGCCAGCAGCACACAGGGGGTCGGCTACAATGAGCAGTTCTTC CASSTQGVGYNEQFF
. TRBJ1-1 TRBV6-5 TGTGCCAGCAGTTGGACTCGGGACACTGAAGCTTTCTTT CASSWTRDTEAFF
TRBD1 TRBJ1-2 TRBV5-6 TGTGCCAGCAGCCCAGGACAGGTTGGCTACACCTTC CASSPGQVGYTF
. TRBJ1-3 TRBV6-2/TRBV6-3 TGTGCCAGCAGTTACCGGGACACTGGAAACACCATATATTTT CASSYRDTGNTIYF
TRBD1 TRBJ1-1 TRBV12-3/TRBV12-4 TGTGCCAGCAGCCAGGGGGGTGAAGCTTTCTTT CASSQGGEAFF
. TRBJ2-7 TRBV2 TGTGCCAGCAGTGAATCCCTCGGGAACGAGCAGTACTTC CASSESLGNEQYF
TRBD1 TRBJ1-1 TRBV18 TGTGCCAGCTCACCGGGACAGGGGAGGAACACTGAAGCTTTCTTT CASSPGQGRNTEAFF
. TRBJ2-7 TRBV7-2 TGTGCCAGCAGCCCGGATCTAAAGCGGGAGCAGTACTTC CASSPDLKREQYF
. TRBJ2-7 TRBV25-1 TGTGCCAGCAGTGGCAGAACCTACGAGCAGTACTTC CASSGRTYEQYF
TRBD1 TRBJ1-2 TRBV28 TGTGCCAGCAGTCTAGGGGACAGGGTATCTGGCTACACCTTC CASSLGDRVSGYTF
TRBD1 TRBJ1-3 TRBV16 TGTGCCAGCAGCCAAACAGTCCCGGGACAGGGTACGCGCTCTGGAAACACCATATATTTT CASSQTVPGQGTRSGNTIYF
TRBD1 TRBJ1-1 TRBV10-3 TGTGCCATCAGTGAACACAGGGGAAACACTGAAGCTTTCTTT CAISEHRGNTEAFF
TRBD2 TRBJ2-2 TRBV5-1 TGCGCCAGCAGCGAGACTAGCGGGGGGGCCGGGGAGCTGTTTTTT CASSETSGGAGELFF